This TCR beta chain was retrieved from a study of blood T cell repertoires in COVID-19. Produced via immunoSEQ multiplex PCR; TCRdb's table is partial and in-frame only. The table shows just over 150,000 clones, with 80% to 95% occurring only once. Between the trimmed V and J ends, which lost 6 bases and 5 bases, there was a span of 14 bases. Germline-derived CDR1 and CDR2 are SNHLY and FYNNEI. The CDR3 spans 13 residues. The chain combines TRBV2 with TRBJ2-7, with no clear D. The sequence was collected from a man aged 25-40 years with COVID-19, enrolled during active disease. Input material: peripheral blood. Here the CDR3 reads CASRTTELDEQYF. For the CDR3, the DNA is TGTGCCAGCAGAACGACGGAGCTGGACGAGCAGTACTTC.